Detailed here is one TCR beta chain. Its specificity is unknown. The table came from immunoSEQ multiplex PCR; TCRdb's copy has only in-frame clones and leaves some out. Here the sample spans about 23,000 clones, around 79% being singletons. Trimming removed 0 bases from V and 3 bases from J; junction bases left unmatched: 2. The germline gives CDR1 SGHDN, CDR2 FVKESK. This CDR3 comprises 15 residues. On cycle 4 day 1 and cycle 7 day 1, as well as at baseline, blood was sampled. The entry originates in a study of OX40 agonist ivuxolimab in advanced cancers. Overall study context: Cohort: 80% to 90% men, mean age around 55, aged roughly 23 to 90. Study findings and constraints: CD4+ T cells averaged fewer expanded clones than CD8+ T cells.

The chain employs TRBV14 and TRBJ2-1, with 7 bases that match TRBD2. The specimen was CD4+ or CD8+ T cells sorted from blood, collected in a trial of the OX40 agonist ivuxolimab. The sequence was obtained from an adult with an advanced solid tumor such as melanoma, head and neck, liver or kidney cancer. The CDR3 here is CASSQDGGIYNEQFF. CDR3 DNA: TGTGCCAGCAGCCAAGACGGGGGGATCTACAATGAGCAGTTCTTC.